The 8 T cell receptor beta chains reported below all come from one sample, sequenced in a study of long-term antiretroviral therapy in people with HIV. At the survey level, the v3.0 immunoSEQ assay was run. Assay used: immunoSEQ multiplex PCR; TCRdb lists only in-frame clones, some missing. In the table there are about 30,000 clones, approximately 81% of which are singletons. This material consisted of unsorted PBMCs, taken 3 years after starting antiretroviral therapy. The receptors come from a man aged 35-49 years with HIV.

The chain recombines TRBV5-8 with TRBJ1-1, with D unclear. In germline, CDR1 is SGHTS, CDR2 YDEGEE. CDR3 length: 15 amino acids. Trimming cost V 0 bases and J 1 base, with 10 bases left between them. CDR3 amino acids: CASSLGDQKNTEAFF. The CDR3 DNA reads TGTGCCAGCAGCTTGGGGGATCAGAAGAACACTGAAGCTTTCTTT.

This clone was seen a handful of times. V and J are TRBV28 and TRBJ1-5; 9 positions match TRBD1. CDR3 length: 19 residues. J lost 0 bases, V lost 0 bases, and 9 bases had no gene match. The germline V gene has CDR1 MDHEN and CDR2 SYDVKM. The CDR3 is CASSLWSGTGSYSNQPQHF. Written as DNA, the CDR3 is TGTGCCAGCAGTTTATGGTCCGGGACAGGGAGCTATAGCAATCAGCCCCAGCATTTT.

The chain carries TRBV19 and TRBJ1-1, with D possibly being TRBD1 (6 bases). The CDR3 has 14 amino acids. V gave up 6 bases and J gave up 1 base, with 12 bases separating them. The germline V gene encodes CDR1 LNHDA and CDR2 SQIVND (reference sequence). The CDR3 DNA follows: TGTGCCAGTAGGAAGACAGGACAGAACACTGAAGCTTTCTTT. This sequence encodes CASRKTGQNTEAFF. Supplemented by reference TRBV19 and TRBJ1-1, the full variable domain reads DGGITQSPKYLFRKEGQNVTLSCEQNLNHDAMYWYRQDPGQGLRLIYYSQIVNDFQKGDIAEGYSVSREKKESFPLTVTSAQKNPTAFYLCASRKTGQNTEAFFGQGTRLTVV.

The V and J genes are TRBV9 and TRBJ2-1; 7 bases line up with TRBD2. V lost 4 bases to trimming and J lost 5 bases; unmatched junction nucleotides: 9. This CDR3 contains 15 residues. Per the germline V gene, CDR1 is SGDLS and CDR2 is YYNGEE. The CDR3 DNA reads as TGTGCCAGCAGCACACGAGGGGAGGGTAACAATGAGCAGTTCTTC. Translated, it gives CASSTRGEGNNEQFF.

The V call is TRBV5-4, the J call TRBJ2-1; no clear D gene. Germline CDR1 is SGHNT and CDR2 is YYREEE (reference sequence). The length of the CDR3 is 15 residues. V was cut by 4 bases and J by 2 bases, with 13 bases left in between. CDR3 DNA: TGTGCCAGCAGCCAGGACCTAGGGACCTACAATGAGCAGTTCTTC. Protein product: CASSQDLGTYNEQFF.

This chain uses TRBV9 with TRBJ1-3; the D gene is possibly TRBD1 (5 bases). Germline lookup yields CDR1 SGDLS and CDR2 YYNGEE. V was cut by 6 bases and J by 0 bases, with 13 bases left in between. The CDR3 totals 15 residues. The CDR3 spells CASTSSGGSGNTIYF. The DNA of the CDR3 is TGTGCCAGCACCTCGTCTGGGGGCTCTGGAAACACCATATATTTT. Filled out from reference TRBV9 and TRBJ1-3, the complete variable domain reads DSGVTQTPKHLITATGQRVTLRCSPRSGDLSVYWYQQSLDQGLQFLIQYYNGEERAKGNILERFSAQQFPDLHSELNLSSLELGDSALYFCASTSSGGSGNTIYFGEGSWLTVV.

This clone was observed a handful of times. The genes are TRBV4-1 and TRBJ1-2, with D perhaps TRBD1 (5 bases). This CDR3 is built from 14 residues. The V gene's germline CDR1 is MGHRA and CDR2 YSYEKL. V lost 1 base to trimming and J lost 6 bases, with 12 bases between them. In DNA form, the CDR3 reads TGCGCCAGCAGCCAAGTATCAGGGTGGGATGGCTACACCTTC. Its translation is CASSQVSGWDGYTF.

The J gene is TRBJ1-1, the V gene TRBV6-1; the D is unclear. V dropped 10 bases and J dropped 4 bases, with 13 bases sitting between them. The germline V gene has CDR1 MNHNS and CDR2 SASEGT. This CDR3 comprises 12 residues. Here the CDR3 reads CANSKLTTEAFF. For the CDR3, the DNA is TGTGCCAATTCGAAGCTAACCACTGAAGCTTTCTTT.